These T cell receptor beta chains were read from a single sample in a study of PD-1 blockade in classical Hodgkin lymphoma. This table comes from immunoSEQ multiplex PCR, and its TCRdb copy is limited to in-frame clones, with some not included. The repertoire consists of approximately 23,000 clones, with 90% occurring once and the leading ten covering about 0.41%. Sequenced sample: CD4+ T cells from blood. These receptors were taken from a human donor with classical Hodgkin lymphoma. CDR3s include the opening cysteine and the closing phenylalanine or tryptophan. A D gene is named only where the DNA matches it firmly. Some rows have no size entry. The others give once, few or many, or a class for an expanded clone.

TRBJ2-1 | . | 15 | . | TRBV7-2 | TGTGCCAGCAGCTCCTGGACTTCCTCCTACAATGAGCAGTTCTTC | CASSSWTSSYNEQFF
TRBJ1-4 | . | 16 | once | TRBV7-2 | TGTGCCAGCAGCCTGGATCAACAGGGCTTTGGCGAAAAACTGTTTTTT | CASSLDQQGFGEKLFF
TRBJ2-1 | TRBD2 | 16 | . | TRBV2 | TGTGCCAGCAGGAGGGGTAGCGGGGGTATGTACAATGAGCAGTTCTTC | CASRRGSGGMYNEQFF
TRBJ2-7 | . | 19 | . | TRBV21-1 | TGTGCCAGCAGCAACCCCATGACTAGCGGTTTCTGCGCGGGATACGAGCAGTACTTC | CASSNPMTSGFCAGYEQYF
TRBJ2-3 | . | 15 | few | TRBV5-1 | TGCGCCAGCAGCTTGGCTAACGTCGGCACAGATACGCAGTATTTT | CASSLANVGTDTQYF
TRBJ1-4 | . | 16 | once | TRBV5-6 | TGTGCCAGCAGCTTGCAGGAAGCGCACCCTAATGAAAAACTGTTTTTT | CASSLQEAHPNEKLFF
TRBJ2-7 | TRBD2 | 16 | . | TRBV28 | TGTGCCAGCAGTTTATCGACTAGCGGGGCCCGGGACGAGCAGTACTTC | CASSLSTSGARDEQYF
TRBJ2-3 | . | 15 | . | TRBV10-3 | TGTGCCATCAGGACTTCAAGGGATTTCGCAGATACGCAGTATTTT | CAIRTSRDFADTQYF
TRBJ2-2 | TRBD1 | 17 | . | TRBV11-1 | TGTGCCAGCAGCTTACCAAGGACAGGGTGGAACACCGGGGAGCTGTTTTTT | CASSLPRTGWNTGELFF
TRBJ2-7 | . | 13 | . | TRBV5-1 | TGCGCCAGCAGCTTGAAAGGAAACCTCGAGCAGTACTTC | CASSLKGNLEQYF
TRBJ2-3 | TRBD2 | 15 | . | TRBV5-4 | TGTGCCAGCAGCGGCGGAGCGGGGGCGAGGGATACGCAGTATTTT | CASSGGAGARDTQYF
TRBJ1-1 | TRBD1 | 15 | . | TRBV28 | TGTGCCAGCAGTACGAACAGGGGGGGGTTCCCTGAAGCTTTCTTT | CASSTNRGGFPEAFF
TRBJ2-7 | . | 13 | . | TRBV6-1 | TGTGCCAGCAGTGAACAAATGGGCTACGAGCAGTACTTC | CASSEQMGYEQYF
TRBJ1-1 | . | 16 | . | TRBV10-3 | TGTGCCATCAGTGACCCGAGGGGCAGGAGGGACACTGAAGCTTTCTTT | CAISDPRGRRDTEAFF
TRBJ1-1 | . | 13 | . | TRBV7-2 | TGTGCCAGCAGCCGGGGCTGGAACACTGAAGCTTTCTTT | CASSRGWNTEAFF
TRBJ2-7 | TRBD1 | 14 | . | TRBV6-4 | TGTGCCAGCAGTGGGGCAGGGGGTAGCTACGAGCAGTACTTC | CASSGAGGSYEQYF
TRBJ2-4 | . | 18 | . | TRBV10-3 | TGTGCCATCAGAATCCAGGGCCGACAAAATCTAGCCAAAAACATTCAGTACTTC | CAIRIQGRQNLAKNIQYF